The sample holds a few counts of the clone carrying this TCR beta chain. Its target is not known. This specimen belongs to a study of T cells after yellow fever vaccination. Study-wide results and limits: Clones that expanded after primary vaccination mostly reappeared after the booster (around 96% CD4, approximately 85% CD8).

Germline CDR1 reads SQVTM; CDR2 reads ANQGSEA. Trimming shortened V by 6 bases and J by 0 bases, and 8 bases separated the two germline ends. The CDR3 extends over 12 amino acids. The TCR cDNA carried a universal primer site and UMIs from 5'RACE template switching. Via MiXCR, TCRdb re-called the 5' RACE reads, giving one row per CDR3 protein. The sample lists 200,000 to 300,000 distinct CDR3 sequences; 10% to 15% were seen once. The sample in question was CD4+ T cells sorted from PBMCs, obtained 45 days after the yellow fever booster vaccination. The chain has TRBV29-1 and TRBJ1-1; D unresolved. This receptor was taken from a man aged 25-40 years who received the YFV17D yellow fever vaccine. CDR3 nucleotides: TGCAGCGTCGGGCACCTGAACACTGAAGCTTTCTTT. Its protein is CSVGHLNTEAFF.